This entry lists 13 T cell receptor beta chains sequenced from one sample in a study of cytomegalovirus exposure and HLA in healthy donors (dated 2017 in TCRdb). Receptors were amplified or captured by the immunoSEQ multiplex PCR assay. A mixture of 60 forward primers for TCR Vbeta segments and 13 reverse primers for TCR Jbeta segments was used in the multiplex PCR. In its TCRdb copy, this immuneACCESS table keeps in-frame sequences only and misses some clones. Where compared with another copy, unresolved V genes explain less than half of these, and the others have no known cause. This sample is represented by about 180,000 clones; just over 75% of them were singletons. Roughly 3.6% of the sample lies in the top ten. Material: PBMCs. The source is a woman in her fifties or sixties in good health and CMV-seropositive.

This chain's CDR3 is CASTSGQGGNSPLHF. CDR3 DNA: TGTGCCAGCACTAGCGGACAGGGGGGCAATTCACCCCTCCACTTT. The chain uses TRBV28 and TRBJ1-6, with TRBD1 matching 10 bases. CDR1 is MDHEN and CDR2 is SYDVKM in the germline V gene. The CDR3 has 15 amino acids. Unmatched junction bases numbered 7, after V lost 7 bases and J lost 7 bases.

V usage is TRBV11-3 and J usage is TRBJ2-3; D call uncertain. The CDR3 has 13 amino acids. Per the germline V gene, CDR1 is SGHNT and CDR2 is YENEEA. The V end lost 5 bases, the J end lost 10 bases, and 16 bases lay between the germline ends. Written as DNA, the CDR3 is TGTGCCAGCAGCCCCCCGCAGGCCAAGGCGCAGTATTTT. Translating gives CASSPPQAKAQYF.

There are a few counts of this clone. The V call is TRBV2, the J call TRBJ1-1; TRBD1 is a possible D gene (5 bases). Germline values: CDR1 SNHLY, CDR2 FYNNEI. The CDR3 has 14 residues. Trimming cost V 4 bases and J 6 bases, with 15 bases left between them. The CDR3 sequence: CASSGLAGWAEAFF. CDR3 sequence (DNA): TGTGCCAGCAGTGGTCTGGCAGGGTGGGCTGAAGCTTTCTTT.

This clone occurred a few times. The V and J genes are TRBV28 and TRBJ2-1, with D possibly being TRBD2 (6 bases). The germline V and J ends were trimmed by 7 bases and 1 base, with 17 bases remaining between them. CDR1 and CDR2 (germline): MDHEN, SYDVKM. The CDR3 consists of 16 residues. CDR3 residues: CASTSPGTRSYNEQFF. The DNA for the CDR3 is TGTGCCAGCACCTCCCCCGGGACTCGGTCCTACAATGAGCAGTTCTTC.

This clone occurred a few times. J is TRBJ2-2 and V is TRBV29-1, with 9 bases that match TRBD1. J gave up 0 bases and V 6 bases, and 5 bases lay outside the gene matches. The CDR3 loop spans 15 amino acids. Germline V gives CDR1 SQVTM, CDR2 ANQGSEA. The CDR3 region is CSVFRTGANTGELFF. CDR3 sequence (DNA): TGCAGCGTCTTTAGGACAGGGGCGAACACCGGGGAGCTGTTTTTT.

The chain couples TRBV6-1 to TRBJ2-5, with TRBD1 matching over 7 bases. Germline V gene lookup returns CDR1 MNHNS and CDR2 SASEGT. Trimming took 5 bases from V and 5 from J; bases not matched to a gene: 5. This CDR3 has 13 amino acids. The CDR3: CASSKGARETQYF. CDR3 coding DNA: TGTGCCAGCAGTAAGGGGGCGAGGGAGACCCAGTACTTC.

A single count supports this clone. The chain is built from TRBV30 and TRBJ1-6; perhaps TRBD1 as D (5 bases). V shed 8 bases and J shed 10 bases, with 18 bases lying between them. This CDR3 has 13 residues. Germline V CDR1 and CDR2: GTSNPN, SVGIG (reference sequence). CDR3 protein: CARTRGPRSPLHF. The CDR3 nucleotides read TGTGCCCGGACAAGGGGCCCTCGGTCACCCCTCCACTTT.

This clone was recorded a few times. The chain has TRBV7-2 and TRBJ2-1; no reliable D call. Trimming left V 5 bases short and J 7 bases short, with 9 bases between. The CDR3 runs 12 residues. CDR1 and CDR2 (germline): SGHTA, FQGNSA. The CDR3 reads CASSPQRNEQFF. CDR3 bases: TGTGCCAGCAGCCCCCAGAGGAATGAGCAGTTCTTC.

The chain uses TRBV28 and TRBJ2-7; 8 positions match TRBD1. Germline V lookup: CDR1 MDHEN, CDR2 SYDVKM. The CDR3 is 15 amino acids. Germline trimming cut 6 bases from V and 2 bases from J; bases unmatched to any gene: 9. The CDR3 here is CASRVSGQVTYEQYF. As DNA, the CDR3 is TGTGCCAGCAGGGTTTCGGGACAGGTAACCTACGAGCAGTACTTC.

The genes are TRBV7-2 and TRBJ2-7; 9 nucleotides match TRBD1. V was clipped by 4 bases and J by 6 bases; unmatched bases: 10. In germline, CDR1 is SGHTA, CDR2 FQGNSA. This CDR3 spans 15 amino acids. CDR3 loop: CASSYGVDRGSEQYF. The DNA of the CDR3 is TGTGCCAGCAGCTACGGAGTGGACAGGGGATCCGAGCAGTACTTC.

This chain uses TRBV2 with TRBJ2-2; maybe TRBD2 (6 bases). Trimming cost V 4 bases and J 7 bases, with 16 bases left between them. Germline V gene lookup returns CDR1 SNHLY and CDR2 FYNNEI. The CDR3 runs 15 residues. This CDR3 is CASSVFSGRNGELFF. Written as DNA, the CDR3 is TGTGCCAGCAGTGTTTTTTCGGGGAGGAACGGGGAGCTGTTTTTT.

CDR3 residues: CASSKTIGSQPQHF. Written as DNA, the CDR3 is TGTGCCAGCAGCAAAACGATAGGGAGTCAGCCCCAGCATTTT. This chain connects TRBV27 to TRBJ1-5; D not certain. V shed 6 bases and J shed 6 bases, with 15 bases lying between them. In germline, CDR1 is MNHEY, CDR2 SMNVEV (reference sequence). This CDR3 spans 14 amino acids.

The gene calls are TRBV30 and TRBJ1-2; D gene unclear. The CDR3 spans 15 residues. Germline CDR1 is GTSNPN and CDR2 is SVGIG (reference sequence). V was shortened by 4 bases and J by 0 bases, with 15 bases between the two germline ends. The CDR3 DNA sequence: TGTGCCTGGACCTCCGGCGGCGCCACTAACTATGGCTACACCTTC. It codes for CAWTSGGATNYGYTF.